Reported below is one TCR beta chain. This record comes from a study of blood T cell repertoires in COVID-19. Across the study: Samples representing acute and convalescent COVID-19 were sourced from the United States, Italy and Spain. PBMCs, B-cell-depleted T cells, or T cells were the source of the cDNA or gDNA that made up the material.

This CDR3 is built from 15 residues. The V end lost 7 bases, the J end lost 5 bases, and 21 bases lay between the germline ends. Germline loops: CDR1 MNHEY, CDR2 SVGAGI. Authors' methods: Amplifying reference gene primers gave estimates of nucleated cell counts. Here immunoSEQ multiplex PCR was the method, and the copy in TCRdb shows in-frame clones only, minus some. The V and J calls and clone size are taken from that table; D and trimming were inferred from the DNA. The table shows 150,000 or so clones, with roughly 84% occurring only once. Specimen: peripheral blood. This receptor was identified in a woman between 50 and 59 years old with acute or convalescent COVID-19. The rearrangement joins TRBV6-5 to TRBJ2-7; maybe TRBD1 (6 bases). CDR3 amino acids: CASKGVELGGHEQYF. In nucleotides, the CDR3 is TGTGCCAGCAAAGGAGTCGAATTAGGGGGTCACGAGCAGTACTTC.